This TCR beta chain was found in a study of OX40 agonist ivuxolimab in advanced cancers. This clone is a singleton in its sample. What it binds is unknown. If patients had autoimmune disease history or systemic immunosuppression, they were excluded. TCRdb's table, derived via immunoSEQ multiplex PCR, lists solely in-frame clones and lacks some. The table shows about 100,000 clones, with 91% occurring only once. Trimming removed 6 bases from V and 5 bases from J, with 11 bases in between. The CDR3 totals 13 residues. CDR1 is SGHTA and CDR2 is FQGNSA in the germline V gene. Study results and limitations: On average, CD8+ T cells showed a greater number of expanded clones than CD4+.

This specimen consisted of CD4+ or CD8+ T cells sorted from blood, obtained in a trial of the OX40 agonist ivuxolimab. The rearrangement joins TRBV7-2 to TRBJ1-5, with D hard to call. The receptor comes from an adult with an advanced solid tumor such as melanoma, head and neck, liver or kidney cancer. CDR3 amino acids: CASSLSFDQPQHF. The CDR3 DNA is TGTGCCAGCAGTTTAAGTTTCGATCAGCCCCAGCATTTT.